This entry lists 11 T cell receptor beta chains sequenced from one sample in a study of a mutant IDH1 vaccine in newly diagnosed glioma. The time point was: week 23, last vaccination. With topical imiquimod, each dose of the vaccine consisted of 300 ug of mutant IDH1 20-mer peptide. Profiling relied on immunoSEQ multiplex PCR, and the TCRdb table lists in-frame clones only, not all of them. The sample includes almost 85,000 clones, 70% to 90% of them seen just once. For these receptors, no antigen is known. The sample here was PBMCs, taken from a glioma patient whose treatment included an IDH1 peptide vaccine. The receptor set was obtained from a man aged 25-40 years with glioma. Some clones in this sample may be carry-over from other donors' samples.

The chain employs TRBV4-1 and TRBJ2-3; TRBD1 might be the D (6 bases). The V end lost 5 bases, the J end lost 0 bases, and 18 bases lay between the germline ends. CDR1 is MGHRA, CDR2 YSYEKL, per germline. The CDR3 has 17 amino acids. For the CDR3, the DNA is TGCGCCAGCAGCGCATTTCCCAGGGGAACTAGCACAGATACGCAGTATTTT. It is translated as CASSAFPRGTSTDTQYF.

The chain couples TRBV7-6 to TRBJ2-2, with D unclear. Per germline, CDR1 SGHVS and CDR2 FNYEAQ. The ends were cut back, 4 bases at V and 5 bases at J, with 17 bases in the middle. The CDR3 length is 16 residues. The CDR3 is CASSSRNSWRTGELFF. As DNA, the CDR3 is TGTGCCAGCAGCTCAAGAAACTCTTGGCGGACCGGGGAGCTGTTTTTT.

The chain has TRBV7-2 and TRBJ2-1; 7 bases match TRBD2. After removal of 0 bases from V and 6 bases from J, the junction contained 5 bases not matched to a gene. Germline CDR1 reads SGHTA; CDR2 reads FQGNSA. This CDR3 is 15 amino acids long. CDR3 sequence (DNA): TGTGCCAGCAGCTTAGCGGGGGGGAATAGCAATGAGCAGTTCTTC. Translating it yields CASSLAGGNSNEQFF.

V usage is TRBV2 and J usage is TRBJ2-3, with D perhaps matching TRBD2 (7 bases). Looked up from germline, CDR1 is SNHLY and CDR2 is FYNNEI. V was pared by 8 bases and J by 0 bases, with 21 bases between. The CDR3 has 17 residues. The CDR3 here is CASAGGGGVTSTDTQYF. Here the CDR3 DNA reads TGTGCCAGCGCAGGAGGGGGGGGTGTCACTAGCACAGATACGCAGTATTTT. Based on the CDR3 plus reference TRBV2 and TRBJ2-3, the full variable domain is EPEVTQTPSHQVTQMGQEVILRCVPISNHLYFYWYRQILGQKVEFLVSFYNNEISEKSEIFDDQFSVERPDGSNFTLKIRSTKLEDSAMYFCASAGGGGVTSTDTQYFGPGTRLTVL.

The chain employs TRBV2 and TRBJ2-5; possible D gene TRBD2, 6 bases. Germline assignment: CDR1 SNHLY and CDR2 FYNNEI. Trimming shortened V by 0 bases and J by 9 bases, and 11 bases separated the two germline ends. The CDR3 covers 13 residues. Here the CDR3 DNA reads TGTGCCAGCAGTGAAGCGTGGAGGGAGGCCCAGTACTTC. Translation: CASSEAWREAQYF.

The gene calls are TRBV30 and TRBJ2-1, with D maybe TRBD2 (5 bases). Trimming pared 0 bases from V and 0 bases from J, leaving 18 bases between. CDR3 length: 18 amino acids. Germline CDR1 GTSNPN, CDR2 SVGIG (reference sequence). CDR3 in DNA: TGTGCCTGGAGTGTAAGGTGGACTCTAAGGAGCTCCTACAATGAGCAGTTCTTC. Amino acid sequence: CAWSVRWTLRSSYNEQFF.

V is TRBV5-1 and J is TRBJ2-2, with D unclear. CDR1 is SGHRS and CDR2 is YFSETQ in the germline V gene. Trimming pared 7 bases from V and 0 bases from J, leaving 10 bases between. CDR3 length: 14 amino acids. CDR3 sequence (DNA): TGCGCCAGCTCCTGGGATACGAACACCGGGGAGCTGTTTTTT. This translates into CASSWDTNTGELFF.

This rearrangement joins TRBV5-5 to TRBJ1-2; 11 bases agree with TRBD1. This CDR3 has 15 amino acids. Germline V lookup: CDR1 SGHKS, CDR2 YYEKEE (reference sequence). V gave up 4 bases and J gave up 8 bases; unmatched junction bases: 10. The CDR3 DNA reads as TGTGCCAGCAGCACCCGGGACAGGGGGTATGAGGGCTACACCTTC. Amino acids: CASSTRDRGYEGYTF.

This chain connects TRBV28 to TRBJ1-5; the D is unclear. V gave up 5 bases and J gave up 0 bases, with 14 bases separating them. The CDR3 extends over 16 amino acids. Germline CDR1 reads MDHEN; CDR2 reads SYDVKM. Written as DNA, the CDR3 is TGTGCCAGCAGTCAGGTGGAGTTTCATAGCAATCAGCCCCAGCATTTT. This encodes CASSQVEFHSNQPQHF.

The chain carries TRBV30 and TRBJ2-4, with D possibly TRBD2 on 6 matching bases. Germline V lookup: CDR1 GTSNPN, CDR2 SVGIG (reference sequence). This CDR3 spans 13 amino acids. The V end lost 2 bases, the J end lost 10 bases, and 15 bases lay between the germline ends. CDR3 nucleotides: TGTGCCTGGAGTCCCGGGGGTGAAGGTATTCAGTACTTC. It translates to CAWSPGGEGIQYF.

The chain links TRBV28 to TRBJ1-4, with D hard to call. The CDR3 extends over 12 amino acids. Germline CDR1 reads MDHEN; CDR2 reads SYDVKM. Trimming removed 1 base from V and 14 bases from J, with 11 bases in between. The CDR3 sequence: CASSLFRQPLFF. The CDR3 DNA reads TGTGCCAGCAGTTTATTCCGGCAGCCGCTGTTTTTT. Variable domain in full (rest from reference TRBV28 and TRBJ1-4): DVKVTQSSRYLVKRTGEKVFLECVQDMDHENMFWYRQDPGLGLRLIYFSYDVKMKEKGDIPEGYSVSREKKERFSLILESASTNQTSMYLCASSLFRQPLFFGSGTQLSVL.